This TCR beta chain is drawn from a study of T cell responses to AZD1222 COVID-19 vaccine. The CDR3 consists of 15 residues. Deletions cut 0 bases from V and 0 bases from J, with 9 bases between. Germline V CDR1 and CDR2: LNHNV, YYDKDF (reference sequence). Sequenced by immunoSEQ multiplex PCR; TCRdb stores in-frame clones only, minus some. The sample consists of roughly 120,000 clones, approximately 89% of them appearing once. The chain has TRBV15 and TRBJ2-7; no firm D call. This TCR derives from an adult who received the AZD1222 COVID-19 vaccine. Sequences were derived from peripheral blood, sampled 28 days after the second AZD1222 dose. The CDR3 here is CATSRDPTSSYEQYF. The CDR3 coding sequence is TGTGCCACCAGCAGAGATCCCACTTCCTCCTACGAGCAGTACTTC.